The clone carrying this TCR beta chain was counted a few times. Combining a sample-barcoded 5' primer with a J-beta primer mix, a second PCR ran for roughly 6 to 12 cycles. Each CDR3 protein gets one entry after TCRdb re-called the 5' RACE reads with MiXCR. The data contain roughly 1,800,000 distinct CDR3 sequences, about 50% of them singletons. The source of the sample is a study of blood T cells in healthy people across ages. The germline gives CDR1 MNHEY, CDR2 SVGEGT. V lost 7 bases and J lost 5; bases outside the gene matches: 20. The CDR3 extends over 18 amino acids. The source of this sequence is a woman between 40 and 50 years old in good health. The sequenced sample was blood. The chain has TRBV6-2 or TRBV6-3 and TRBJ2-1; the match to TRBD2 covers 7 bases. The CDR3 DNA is TGTGCCAGCAACCTACGCCCTTATCCCGGGACTAACGACAATGAGCAGTTCTTC. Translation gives CASNLRPYPGTNDNEQFF.